This T cell receptor beta chain came from a study of blood T cell repertoires in COVID-19 (dated by TCRdb to 2018 to 2021). General notes on the study: Samples covering the acute and convalescent phases of COVID-19 were provided by collaborators in the United States, Italy and Spain. Where HLA class I and class II types were available, the types were taken from metadata supplied by the sample provider, not from assay-based typing. Subjects who had been exposed to COVID-19, were actively infected with it, or had recovered from it provided the deeply sampled blood TCRbeta repertoires that made up the dataset. The repertoires were released in a freely available public database meant as a resource for research on the immune response to SARS-CoV-2. The samples were drawn from the first 160 participants of the ongoing ImmuneRACE study and from 1,200 or so subjects provided by 6 global collaborators. The prospective study material was composed of cDNA or gDNA derived from T cells, B-cell-depleted T cells, or PBMCs. The sample metadata nearly always contained a de-identified subject ID, COVID-19 status, age in years and sex. The full study reports these points: The quantity of clinical and demographic metadata differed by source and by participant and was supplied without curation.

The immunoSEQ Assay, a bias-controlled multiplex PCR, was used to amplify TCRbeta CDR3 regions from genomic DNA. The study's own analysis went as follows. The number of nucleated cells in each sample was estimated by amplification of reference gene primers within the assay. To quantify the absolute abundance of each unique TCRbeta CDR3 rearrangement, sequence reads were collapsed and filtered. Productive Simpson clonality was computed per sample as the square root of Simpson's diversity index over productive rearrangements. TCRdb took this table from immuneACCESS and kept in-frame rearrangements with V and J called. Such tables lack part of the clones; where checked against another copy, unresolved V genes explain under half of the gap, and the rest is unexplained. V and J calls plus clone size are reproduced from that table; the DNA served to infer D and trimming. This sample holds fewer than 200,000 clones; 78% were observed only once. 15% to 20% of the sample is held by the ten biggest clonotypes.

Worth noting for this clone: Its binding antigen is unknown. No base-level quality is on record; no much larger clone is a single base apart.

In the prospective study, participants were about 18 to 90 years old, resided in about two dozen geographic areas of the United States, and were enrolled through a virtual design. Cohort assignment in the prospective study relied on participant-reported clinical history from a screening survey and a study questionnaire. ImmuneRACE Cohort 3 recovered participants were defined by two consecutive negative NP/OP PCR tests, healthcare professional clearance, or symptom resolution. Each participant in the prospective study had whole blood, serum and a nasopharyngeal or oropharyngeal swab collected by mobile phlebotomists. Over a roughly 2-month period, participants in the prospective study had the option of providing additional blood draws and questionnaires. Before DNA extraction, prospective study blood samples were shipped either frozen or at room temperature. Reading the germline V gene gives CDR1 MDHEN and CDR2 SYDVKM. V loses 3 bases, J loses 6 bases, and the germline ends lie 12 bases apart. There are 13 amino acids in the CDR3, from cysteine to phenylalanine inclusive. Of the read, only the CDR3 DNA is kept; its 39 bases are in frame from base 1.

The chain employs TRBV28 and TRBJ2-7; a confident D gene designation cannot be given. This TCR derives from a woman in her forties or fifties who had recovered from COVID-19. Source material: PBMCs or T cells enriched from blood (not recorded which). CDR3 reads: CASSLALEREQYF. The bases are TGTGCCAGCAGTTTGGCCCTCGAACGCGAGCAGTACTTC.